The source of this TCR beta chain is a study of T-cell reconstitution after alpha-beta-depleted transplantation in children. This clonotype appeared a few times. The V end lost 6 bases, the J end lost 7 bases, and 15 bases lay between the germline ends. The CDR3 consists of 13 residues. TCRbeta library construction was performed incorporating unique molecular identifiers. TCRdb fed the PCR reads into MiXCR, producing one record per CDR3 protein. In the table there are around 360,000 distinct CDR3 sequences, 9% to 12% of which are singletons. This chain connects TRBV12-3 or TRBV12-4 to TRBJ2-5; D may correspond to TRBD1 or TRBD2 (5 bases each). The TCR originated in a human donor who donated a stem cell graft to a child with acute lymphoblastic leukemia. Here the sequenced sample was PBMCs from the stem cell graft donor, taken from the stem cell graft. The CDR3 loop reads CASRLRGSGTQYF. DNA of the CDR3: TGTGCCAGCAGACTGAGGGGCAGCGGGACCCAGTACTTC.